One and the same sample provided the 7 T cell receptor beta chains below, sequenced in a study of T cell responses to AZD1222 COVID-19 vaccine (dated by TCRdb to the early 2020s). Preparation of the library involved the immunoSEQ multiplex PCR assay. In TCRdb, the immuneACCESS table is reduced to in-frame sequences with V and J assigned. These tables do not hold every clone; where another copy was compared, an unresolved V gene accounts for under half, and the others remain unexplained. The sample data list 110,000 to 150,000 clones, and around 88% of these were observed just once. The ten top clones hold roughly 3% of the sample. In the paper's terms, the time point label means: baseline before first vaccination. The source material was peripheral blood, sampled on day 0 of AZD1222 vaccination. The receptor source for this set is an adult in good health.

This clone was detected a few times. V is TRBV30 and J is TRBJ1-2, with 10 positions matching TRBD1. Germline V gene lookup returns CDR1 GTSNPN and CDR2 SVGIG (reference sequence). V lost 4 bases, J lost 2 bases, and 7 bases stayed unmatched. The CDR3 totals 15 residues. In DNA form, the CDR3 reads TGTGCCTGGAACCTTCCGGGACAGGGGAACTATGGCTACACCTTC. Its translation is CAWNLPGQGNYGYTF. Full variable domain (rest looked up from reference TRBV30 and TRBJ1-2): SQTIHQWPATLVQPVGSPLSLECTVEGTSNPNLYWYRQAAGRGLQLLFYSVGIGQISSEVPQNLSASRPQDRQFILSSKKLLLSDSGFYLCAWNLPGQGNYGYTFGSGTRLTVV.

This clone showed up just once. This sequence joins TRBV28 and TRBJ2-1; 11 bases are shared with TRBD2. The CDR3 sequence is 16 residues long. Losses at the gene ends were 7 bases for V and 7 bases for J; bases not matched to a gene: 12. CDR1 MDHEN and CDR2 SYDVKM come from the germline V gene. This CDR3 is CASTPPGLAVGNEQFF. The DNA of the CDR3 is TGTGCCAGCACCCCGCCGGGACTAGCGGTCGGAAATGAGCAGTTCTTC.

The rearrangement joins TRBV5-1 to TRBJ2-5; D unclear. In germline, CDR1 is SGHRS, CDR2 YFSETQ. V dropped 0 bases and J dropped 2 bases, with 14 bases sitting between them. The CDR3 is made up of 16 amino acids. The CDR3 DNA reads as TGCGCCAGCAGCTTGGCCATGGGCGGAGTACAAGAGACCCAGTACTTC. The encoded protein is CASSLAMGGVQETQYF.

This chain uses TRBV2 with TRBJ1-5; no clear D. The germline V gene encodes CDR1 SNHLY and CDR2 FYNNEI. The CDR3 has 13 amino acids. The germline V and J ends were trimmed by 1 base and 3 bases, with 4 bases remaining between them. CDR3 in amino acids: CASSEGVNQPQHF. CDR3 coding DNA: TGTGCCAGCAGTGAAGGGGTCAATCAGCCCCAGCATTTT.

This clone was seen just once. The rearrangement uses TRBV30 and TRBJ1-5; the D gene is possibly TRBD1 (5 bases). This CDR3 is 13 amino acids long. Looked up from germline, CDR1 is GTSNPN and CDR2 is SVGIG (reference sequence). V was trimmed by 0 bases and J by 7 bases, leaving 10 bases between them. The CDR3 region is CAWSVQGRQPQHF. The CDR3 region has the DNA TGTGCCTGGAGTGTGCAGGGTAGGCAGCCCCAGCATTTT.

The V and J genes are TRBV5-1 and TRBJ1-4; tentative D call: TRBD1 (5 bases). CDR3 size: 14 residues. Germline CDR1 and CDR2: SGHRS and YFSETQ. V lost 4 bases, J lost 6 bases, and 13 bases lay in between. CDR3 bases: TGCGCCAGCAGCATTGACGGGACCGATGAAAAACTGTTTTTT. The encoded protein is CASSIDGTDEKLFF.

J is TRBJ1-6 and V is TRBV9; D call uncertain. V was cut by 3 bases and J by 0 bases, with 7 bases left in between. The CDR3 sequence is 15 residues long. The germline V gene has CDR1 SGDLS and CDR2 YYNGEE. CDR3 in amino acids: CASSAGSSYNSPLHF. Written as DNA, the CDR3 is TGTGCCAGCAGCGCGGGGAGCTCCTATAATTCACCCCTCCACTTT.